The clone carrying this TCR beta chain has at least ten counts. This entry belongs to a study of T cells after posttransplantation cyclophosphamide. Sequencing used immunoSEQ multiplex PCR; TCRdb keeps in-frame clones, though not all of them. This sample includes about 39,000 clones with no singletons; its ten biggest clones take up more than 4.5%. Per germline, CDR1 MNHEY and CDR2 SVGAGI. This CDR3 spans 15 amino acids. Trimming stripped 5 bases from V and 3 bases from J, with 14 bases between. The sample was PBMCs. V and J are TRBV6-5 and TRBJ2-1; D is perhaps TRBD1 (5 bases). The sequence derives from a woman between 45 and 65 years old in good health and a related stem cell transplant donor. CDR3 loop: CASSQGQLGYNEQFF. CDR3 sequence (DNA): TGTGCCAGCAGTCAGGGCCAGTTGGGCTACAATGAGCAGTTCTTC.